The clone carrying this T cell receptor (beta chain) has only a few counts. The sample originates from a study of PD-1 blockade in classical Hodgkin lymphoma. CDR1 is LGHNA and CDR2 is YSLEER in the germline V gene. CDR3 length: 16 residues. V was shortened by 1 base and J by 3 bases, with 15 bases between the two germline ends. Sequencing used immunoSEQ multiplex PCR; TCRdb keeps in-frame clones, though not all of them. The table lists about 150,000 clones, approximately 81% of them singletons. Brentuximab vedotin exposure varied among the patients, all of whom had relapsed after autologous stem cell transplantation.

This chain connects TRBV4-3 to TRBJ1-2; D not resolved. This specimen was peripheral blood mononuclear cells (PBMCs), taken before the second cycle of nivolumab. The receptor comes from a human donor with classical Hodgkin lymphoma. CDR3 amino acids: CASSQVRTRGDYGYTF. The CDR3 DNA sequence: TGCGCCAGCAGCCAAGTCCGGACCCGCGGGGACTATGGCTACACCTTC.